The clone carrying this T cell receptor beta chain was seen just once. Its antigen is still unknown. This sample stems from a study of shared clonotypes between healthy human individuals. Donors comprised only Caucasian adults living in Nashville, Tennessee. The CDR3 extends over 14 amino acids. The germline CDR1 and CDR2 sequences are SEHNR and FQNEAQ (reference sequence). The V end was cut by 1 base, the J end by 2 bases, with 9 bases between. Study findings and constraints: Around 5% of naive CD4 clonotypes were common to several donors. Memory subsets generally showed lower estimated richness than naive subsets.

In the sorted-subset replicate PCRs, 200 ng DNA, 25,000 to 35,000 T cell genomes, was used. TCRdb keeps only in-frame clones here, not all; method: immunoSEQ multiplex PCR. The sample shows about 1.1 million clones, around 82% of them seen only once. This clonotype was sampled from a man younger than 35 in good health. Some clones in this sample may be carry-over from other donors' samples. The sequencing input was memory CD4+ T cells from PBMCs. Subset reported: CD45RA-negative fraction. The rearrangement links TRBV7-9 to TRBJ2-7; D call uncertain. CDR3 nucleotide sequence: TGTGCCAGCAGCTTAGATCGGCCAACCTACGAGCAGTACTTC. This gives the protein CASSLDRPTYEQYF.